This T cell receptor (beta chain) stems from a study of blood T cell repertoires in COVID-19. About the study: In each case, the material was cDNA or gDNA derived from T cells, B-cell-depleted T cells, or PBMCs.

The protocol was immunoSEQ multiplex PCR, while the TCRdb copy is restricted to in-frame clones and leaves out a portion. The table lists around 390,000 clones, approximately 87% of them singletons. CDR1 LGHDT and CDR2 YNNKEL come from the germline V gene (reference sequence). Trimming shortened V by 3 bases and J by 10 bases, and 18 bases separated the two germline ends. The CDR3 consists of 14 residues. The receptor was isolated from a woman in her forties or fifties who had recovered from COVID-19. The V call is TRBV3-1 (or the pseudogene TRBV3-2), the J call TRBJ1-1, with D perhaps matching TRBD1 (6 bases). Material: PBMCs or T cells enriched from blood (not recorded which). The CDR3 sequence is CASSHKTGPLGAFF. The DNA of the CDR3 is TGTGCCAGCAGCCATAAAACAGGGCCTCTGGGAGCTTTCTTT.